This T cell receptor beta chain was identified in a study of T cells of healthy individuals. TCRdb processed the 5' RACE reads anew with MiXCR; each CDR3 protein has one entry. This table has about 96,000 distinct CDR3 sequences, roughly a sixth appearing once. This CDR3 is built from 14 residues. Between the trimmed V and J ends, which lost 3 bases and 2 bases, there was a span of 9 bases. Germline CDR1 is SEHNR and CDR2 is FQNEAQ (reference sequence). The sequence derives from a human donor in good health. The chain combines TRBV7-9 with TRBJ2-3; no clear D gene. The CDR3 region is CASSFDGSTDTQYF. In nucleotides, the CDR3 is TGTGCCAGCAGCTTCGACGGCTCCACAGATACGCAGTATTTT.